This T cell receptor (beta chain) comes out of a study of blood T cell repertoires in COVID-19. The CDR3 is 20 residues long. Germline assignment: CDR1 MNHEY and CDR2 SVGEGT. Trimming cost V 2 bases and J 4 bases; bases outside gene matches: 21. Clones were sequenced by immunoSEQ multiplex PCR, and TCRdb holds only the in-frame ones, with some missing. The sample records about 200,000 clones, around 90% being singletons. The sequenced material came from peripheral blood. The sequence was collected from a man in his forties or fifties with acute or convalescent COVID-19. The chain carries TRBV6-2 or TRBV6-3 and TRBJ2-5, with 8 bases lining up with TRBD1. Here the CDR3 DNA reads TGTGCCAGCAGTTACGGCAGGACAGGGAAAATCACCGGCAGGGGAGAGACCCAGTACTTC. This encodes CASSYGRTGKITGRGETQYF.